This section outlines one T cell receptor (beta chain) sequence together with its context. Its antigen remains unidentified. Through 5' RACE with UMI labels, the TRB cDNA libraries were prepared. TCRdb re-called the 5' RACE reads, yielding one record per CDR3 amino acid sequence without DNA. The listing records about 130,000 distinct CDR3 sequences. This record comes from a study of CXCR3-negative and CXCR3-positive naive CD8 T cells. The CDR3 runs 17 residues. The germline V gene has CDR1 MDHEN and CDR2 SYDVKM. Findings of the study overall: With surface CD5 comparable between naive subsets, TCR strength was estimated using properties derived from the TRB CDR3. Memory CD8+ cells showed much lower diversity, while both naive subsets displayed comparably high diversity. Memory, not naive, CXCR3-negative and CXCR3-positive cells differed in TRBV-TRBJ usage. TRB CDR3s of CXCR3-positive naive cells were more hydrophobic than those of CXCR3-negative naive cells.

This TCR derives from a human donor in good health. Some clones in this sample may be carry-over from other donors' samples. The sample taken for sequencing was naive CXCR3- CD8+ T cells from blood. The subset was: CD45RO-CCR7+CD27+CD95- naive CD8+ T cells lacking CXCR3 (TNR3-). This chain joins TRBV28 and TRBJ2-4; the D call of TRBD2 rests on TCRdb alone, since no DNA is present to check it. CDR3 amino acids: CASSLPMTSGGRYIQYF.